This is a list of T cell receptor beta chains from one sample in a study of blood T cell repertoires in COVID-19. The method was immunoSEQ multiplex PCR; TCRdb's version includes in-frame clones alone and lacks a portion of them. The sample records some 330,000 clones, about 87% being singletons. Sample: PBMCs or T cells enriched from blood (not recorded which). These TCRs come from a middle-aged man in a cohort exposed to, infected with or recovered from COVID-19 (not recorded which). The CDR3 runs from the conserved cysteine through the conserved F or W. The D gene is left open where the match is weak. Size is omitted from some rows. Given values are once, few, many or a class for expanded clones.

J,D,V,size,CDR3,DNA
TRBJ2-1,TRBD2,TRBV11-2,once,CASSLGTSGTSYNEQFF,TGTGCCAGCAGCTTAGGGACTAGCGGGACCTCCTACAATGAGCAGTTCTTC
TRBJ2-1,.,TRBV7-9,.,CASSLAPSSGSYNEQFF,TGTGCCAGCAGCTTAGCGCCGAGTAGCGGCTCCTACAATGAGCAGTTCTTC
TRBJ2-5,.,TRBV7-7,.,CASSLGGTPQETQYF,TGTGCCAGCAGCTTAGGAGGGACACCCCAAGAGACCCAGTACTTC
TRBJ1-2,.,TRBV19,.,CASSTSRVNYGYTF,TGTGCCAGTAGTACCTCTCGAGTTAACTATGGCTACACCTTC
TRBJ2-3,TRBD2,TRBV5-5,.,CASSFREGRDTQYF,TGTGCCAGCAGCTTTAGGGAGGGGAGAGATACGCAGTATTTT
TRBJ1-2,.,TRBV3-1/TRBV3-2,.,CASSQDHRVDGYTF,TGTGCCAGCAGCCAAGATCACAGGGTAGATGGCTACACCTTC
TRBJ2-3,TRBD2,TRBV7-9,.,CASSFTGRASGSYTDTQYF,TGTGCCAGCAGCTTTACCGGTCGGGCTAGCGGGAGTTACACAGATACGCAGTATTTT
TRBJ2-1,TRBD2,TRBV5-4,few,CASTPLGAGGGYNEQFF,TGTGCCAGCACCCCACTTGGGGCGGGAGGGGGATACAATGAGCAGTTCTTC
TRBJ2-7,.,TRBV5-1,.,CASSLGQMWEQYF,TGCGCCAGCAGCTTGGGACAGATGTGGGAGCAGTACTTC
TRBJ1-1,.,TRBV10-3,few,CAISEAGGLTEAFF,TGTGCCATCAGTGAGGCGGGCGGACTCACTGAAGCTTTCTTT
TRBJ2-3,TRBD1,TRBV5-1,.,CASSPTRGQDTDTQYF,TGCGCCAGCAGCCCCACTCGAGGACAGGACACAGATACGCAGTATTTT
TRBJ2-1,TRBD2,TRBV5-6,.,CASSFRTSGIGDEQFF,TGTGCCAGCAGCTTTCGGACTAGCGGGATCGGCGATGAGCAGTTCTTC
TRBJ1-3,.,TRBV25-1,.,CASSRGGGNTIYF,TGTGCCAGCAGTCGGGGGGGCGGAAACACCATATATTTT
TRBJ2-2,TRBD2,TRBV7-9,.,CASRKGSSGKGELFF,TGTGCCAGCAGAAAAGGGTCTAGCGGCAAAGGGGAGCTGTTTTTT